These 17 T cell receptor beta chains originate from one sample sequenced in a study of T cell responses to AZD1222 COVID-19 vaccine. Some clones are missing from TCRdb's copy, which holds only in-frame ones; the method was immunoSEQ multiplex PCR. This table holds some 100,000 clones, 80% to 95% found once. Sequenced material: peripheral blood, taken 28 days after the second AZD1222 dose. These receptors were collected from an adult who received the AZD1222 COVID-19 vaccine.

The chain is built from TRBV19 and TRBJ2-3; TRBD2 aligns across 9 bases. The CDR3 sequence is 16 residues long. Germline assignment: CDR1 LNHDA and CDR2 SQIVND (reference sequence). The ends lost 3 bases at V and 5 bases at J; junction bases unmatched: 9. Here the CDR3 reads CASSIGLAGMRDTQYF. The CDR3 DNA reads TGTGCCAGTAGTATCGGGCTAGCGGGGATGAGAGATACGCAGTATTTT.

The chain uses TRBV10-3 and TRBJ1-5; D unclear. The CDR3 has 15 residues. CDR1 ENHRY and CDR2 SYGVKD come from the germline V gene. V gave up 0 bases and J gave up 3 bases, with 9 bases separating them. In nucleotides, the CDR3 is TGTGCCATCAGTGAGTCTGCTGGGCCCAATCAGCCCCAGCATTTT. This translates into CAISESAGPNQPQHF.

This clone was recorded once. The chain links TRBV23-1 to TRBJ1-2; TRBD1 matches 8 bases. TRBV23-1 is marked as an open reading frame, function uncertain. The CDR3 contains 13 residues. V lost 8 bases and J lost 6; bases outside the gene matches: 8. CDR3 residues: CASSKTGDDGYTF. As DNA, the CDR3 is TGCGCCAGCTCCAAGACAGGGGACGATGGCTACACCTTC.

The genes are TRBV6-6 and TRBJ1-1, with D possibly being TRBD1 (6 bases). Trimming shortened V by 6 bases and J by 1 base, and 9 bases separated the two germline ends. The CDR3 totals 13 residues. Germline CDR1 reads MNHNY; CDR2 reads SVGAGI (reference sequence). The CDR3 DNA reads as TGTGCCAGCAGCAAGGGGGAGAACACTGAAGCTTTCTTT. This sequence encodes CASSKGENTEAFF.

The chain recombines TRBV19 with TRBJ1-2; TRBD1 agrees at 8 bases. This CDR3 spans 11 amino acids. J was trimmed by 12 bases and V by 4 bases; bases with no gene match: 4. CDR1 and CDR2 (germline): LNHDA, SQIVND (reference sequence). CDR3 protein: CASSTRQGHTF. The CDR3 DNA reads as TGTGCCAGTAGTACCAGACAGGGGCACACCTTC.

V is TRBV5-5 and J is TRBJ2-2; possibly TRBD1 for D (5 bases). The V gene's germline CDR1 is SGHKS and CDR2 YYEKEE (reference sequence). Trimming left V 1 base short and J 7 bases short, with 11 bases between. The CDR3 sequence is 14 residues long. CDR3 sequence: CASSLSGQGGELFF. The CDR3 DNA follows: TGTGCCAGCAGCTTGTCAGGGCAAGGCGGGGAGCTGTTTTTT.

The gene calls are TRBV2 and TRBJ1-4; 8 bases map to TRBD1. V lost 5 bases to trimming and J lost 6 bases; unmatched junction nucleotides: 5. The CDR3 extends over 14 amino acids. Germline lookup yields CDR1 SNHLY and CDR2 FYNNEI. The CDR3 loop reads CASSLDRVYEKLFF. The CDR3 nucleotides are TGTGCCAGCAGTCTGGACAGGGTATATGAAAAACTGTTTTTT.

This sequence joins TRBV6-1 and TRBJ2-5; D not resolved. Trimming shortened V by 3 bases and J by 5 bases, and 19 bases separated the two germline ends. This CDR3 comprises 16 residues. Germline CDR1 MNHNS, CDR2 SASEGT. The CDR3 nucleotides read TGTGCCAGCAGTGATGCGCCTAGTCGACGGTACGAGACCCAGTACTTC. Translated: CASSDAPSRRYETQYF.

The J gene is TRBJ2-1, the V gene TRBV7-3; possibly TRBD2 for D (7 bases). The length of the CDR3 is 14 residues. V was shortened by 2 bases and J by 5 bases, with 10 bases between the two germline ends. The V gene's germline CDR1 is SGHTA and CDR2 FQGTGA. This CDR3 is CASSLAGANNEQFF. Written as DNA, the CDR3 is TGTGCCAGCAGCTTAGCGGGGGCAAACAATGAGCAGTTCTTC.

The V gene is TRBV5-1, the J gene TRBJ2-7; TRBD1 might be the D (6 bases). CDR1 and CDR2 from the germline V gene are SGHRS and YFSETQ. V gave up 10 bases and J gave up 4 bases, with 30 bases separating them. This CDR3 is built from 17 residues. CDR3 nucleotides: TGCGCCTCTCGTCGACAGGCCATGCCCTATTTTACTTACGAGCAGTACTTC. The encoded protein is CASRRQAMPYFTYEQYF.

This chain connects TRBV5-5 to TRBJ1-6; no clear D. CDR3 length equals 16 residues. In germline, CDR1 is SGHKS, CDR2 YYEKEE (reference sequence). V lost 2 bases, J lost 0 bases, and 9 bases lay in between. As DNA, the CDR3 is TGTGCCAGCAGCTTTGGTCAACCCTCCTATAATTCACCCCTCCACTTT. Translating it yields CASSFGQPSYNSPLHF.

This sequence joins TRBV15 and TRBJ1-2, with 8 bases that match TRBD1. Germline CDR1 reads LNHNV; CDR2 reads YYDKDF (reference sequence). The CDR3 has 15 residues. The J segment lost 3 bases and the V segment lost 3 bases, leaving 6 bases of the junction unmatched. CDR3 sequence reads: CATSRGDRSDYGYTF. DNA of the CDR3: TGTGCCACCAGCAGGGGGGACAGGAGCGACTATGGCTACACCTTC.

V gene TRBV19 combines with J gene TRBJ1-6; possible D gene TRBD1, 5 bases. The CDR3 runs to 14 residues. Germline V CDR1 and CDR2: LNHDA, SQIVND (reference sequence). Trimming took off 3 bases at V and 5 bases at J, with 8 bases between the two ends. Here the CDR3 DNA reads TGTGCCAGTAGTATGGGACTGAATAATTCACCCCTCCACTTT. As protein: CASSMGLNNSPLHF.

This rearrangement joins TRBV7-8 to TRBJ2-2; D gene ambiguous. This CDR3 spans 15 amino acids. The V end lost 4 bases, the J end lost 7 bases, and 16 bases lay between the germline ends. Per the germline V gene, CDR1 is SGHVS and CDR2 is FQNEAQ. The CDR3, as DNA: TGTGCCAGCAGCTCCAGCGCGTGGGCCGGCGGGGAGCTGTTTTTT. This translates into CASSSSAWAGGELFF.

J is TRBJ1-1 and V is TRBV6-5, with D perhaps matching TRBD1 (5 bases). This CDR3 is 13 amino acids long. Trimming stripped 2 bases from V and 5 bases from J, with 9 bases between. Per the germline V gene, CDR1 is MNHEY and CDR2 is SVGAGI. The CDR3 is CASSYGGGTEAFF. CDR3 bases: TGTGCCAGCAGTTACGGGGGTGGGACTGAAGCTTTCTTT.

This rearrangement joins TRBV30 to TRBJ1-1; possible D gene TRBD1, 5 bases. The CDR3 loop spans 13 amino acids. Trimming removed 4 bases from V and 7 bases from J, with 16 bases in between. Per the germline V gene, CDR1 is GTSNPN and CDR2 is SVGIG (reference sequence). This CDR3 reads CAWTYYRDGEAFF. As DNA, the CDR3 is TGTGCCTGGACGTACTATAGGGACGGTGAAGCTTTCTTT.

This sequence joins TRBV6-5 and TRBJ1-4, with D unresolved. The CDR3 runs to 13 residues. Per the germline V gene, CDR1 is MNHEY and CDR2 is SVGAGI. The germline V and J ends were trimmed by 2 bases and 5 bases, with 6 bases remaining between them. CDR3 bases: TGTGCCAGCAGTTACGCCCACAATGAAAAACTGTTTTTT. Translation: CASSYAHNEKLFF.